This T cell receptor beta chain was sequenced for a study of beta chain features in type 1 diabetes. Study results and limitations: In cDNA sequencing, cells with high TCR expression could be over-represented. Sampled from patients, naive, central memory and Treg TCRB repertoires appeared more similar than those sampled from healthy donors. Type 1 diabetes patients had fewer VDJ junction insertions and more deletions.

This clone showed up just a few times. No antigen is known for it. Since all of the isolated RNA was reverse transcribed, expressed TCRB transcripts were what got sequenced. The repertoire was sequenced with immunoSEQ multiplex PCR; TCRdb's copy has only in-frame clones and lacks some. Counted here are 140,000 to 150,000 clones, around 9.3% occurring once; the ten biggest clones make up approximately 1.3%. CDR1 SGHTA and CDR2 FQGNSA come from the germline V gene. Trimming stripped 2 bases from V and 1 base from J, with 11 bases between. This CDR3 region has 15 residues. V and J are TRBV7-2 and TRBJ2-5; D call uncertain. Sequencing was performed on naive CD4+ T cells from blood. The TCR originated in a man younger than 35 in good health. The CDR3 sequence is CASSLFRGAQETQYF. For the CDR3, the DNA is TGTGCCAGCAGCTTATTCAGAGGTGCCCAAGAGACCCAGTACTTC.